A single sample gave rise to the 11 T cell receptor beta chains below, sequenced in a study of molecular identifiers for immune sequencing clone quantification. TCRdb re-derived calls from the PCR reads in MiXCR, one entry per CDR3 protein. The table shows about 510,000 distinct CDR3 sequences, with 20% to 25% occurring only once. Sequencing used naive CD8+ T cells from blood, with Jurkat cell RNA spiked in. The subset: FACS-sorted CD8+CD4-CCR7+CD45RA+ naive T cells. All receptors derive from a human donor in good health. Some libraries in this study had Jurkat cell RNA spiked in.

This clonotype was detected ten times or more. This chain joins TRBV12-3 or TRBV12-4 and TRBJ1-2; D is ambiguous. The CDR3 totals 14 residues. The germline V and J ends were trimmed by 3 bases and 2 bases, with 10 bases remaining between them. The CDR3 loop is CASSFSPGNYGYTF. In nucleotides, the CDR3 is TGTGCCAGCAGTTTTTCCCCCGGGAACTATGGCTACACCTTC.

Note on this clonotype: An end of the junction does not agree with germline; a read error may underlie this. In nucleotides, the CDR3 is TGTGCCAGTAGCGCCGGGACAGGGGTCTACGAGCAGCACTTC. This translates into CASSAGTGVYEQHF. The J gene is TRBJ2-7, the V gene TRBV19; 10 bases are a match to TRBD1. CDR3 size: 14 residues. In germline, CDR1 is LNHDA, CDR2 SQIVND (reference sequence).

This clonotype came up a few times. One junction end disagrees with the germline gene, perhaps due to a read error. The rearrangement uses TRBV9 and TRBJ2-7; D is perhaps TRBD1 (6 bases). CDR3 length equals 14 residues. Per the germline V gene, CDR1 is SGDLS and CDR2 is YYNGEE. CDR3 sequence: CASGVGQGSYEQYF. In DNA, the CDR3 is TGTGCCAGCGGCGTAGGCCAGGGGTCCTACGAGCAGTACTTC.

This clonotype was seen a few times. The gene calls are TRBV27 and TRBJ2-7; no reliable D call. CDR1 and CDR2 from the germline V gene are MNHEY and SMNVEV (reference sequence). V was clipped by 0 bases and J by 2 bases, with 8 bases between them. The CDR3 is 14 residues long. CDR3 sequence (DNA): TGTGCCAGCAGTTTATCGTTCGGAGCCTACGAGCAGTACTTC. Encoded protein: CASSLSFGAYEQYF.

J is TRBJ1-1 and V is TRBV28; 7 bases agree with TRBD1. V was pared by 2 bases and J by 0 bases, with 3 bases of the junction left unmatched. This CDR3 is 15 amino acids long. The germline CDR1 and CDR2 sequences are MDHEN and SYDVKM. The CDR3 DNA reads TGTGCCAGCAGTTTAGTACAGGGGATGAACACTGAAGCTTTCTTT. Translated: CASSLVQGMNTEAFF.

In this sample, this clonotype turned up a few times. Germline and junction disagree at one end, which may indicate a read error. V gene TRBV27 combines with J gene TRBJ2-7, with 7 bases aligning to TRBD2. CDR1 and CDR2 from the germline V gene are MNHEY and SMNVEV (reference sequence). This CDR3 comprises 14 residues. The CDR3 sequence: CASSYAGGDYEQYF. CDR3 DNA: TGTGCCAGTAGTTACGCTGGGGGGGACTACGAGCAGTACTTC.

This clonotype has at least ten counts. The V gene is TRBV5-6, the J gene TRBJ2-3; D not resolved. Trimming removed 5 bases from V and 1 base from J, with 8 bases in between. Germline V lookup: CDR1 SGHDT, CDR2 YYEEEE. The CDR3 is 13 residues long. CDR3: CASRDARTDTQYF. In DNA, the CDR3 is TGTGCCAGCAGGGACGCTCGCACAGATACGCAGTATTTT.

This clonotype has a count of ten or more. V and J are TRBV7-9 and TRBJ1-2; D not resolved. The V and J ends lost 6 bases and 0 bases respectively, with 20 bases between them. CDR1 is SEHNR and CDR2 is FQNEAQ in the germline V gene (reference sequence). This CDR3 is 17 amino acids long. The CDR3 nucleotides are TGTGCCAGCAGACCACCCGTTGGGTCCCAAGCTAACTATGGCTACACCTTC. Protein: CASRPPVGSQANYGYTF. Together with reference TRBV7-9 and TRBJ1-2, the CDR3 gives the full variable domain: DTGVSQNPRHKITKRGQNVTFRCDPISEHNRLYWYRQTLGQGPEFLTYFQNEAQLEKSRLLSDRFSAERPKGSFSTLEIQRTEQGDSAMYLCASRPPVGSQANYGYTFGSGTRLTVV.

This clonotype showed up just a few times. J is TRBJ1-2 and V is TRBV29-1; 7 nucleotides align to TRBD1. V gave up 7 bases and J gave up 2 bases; unmatched junction bases: 7. The CDR3 is made up of 13 amino acids. Per germline, CDR1 SQVTM and CDR2 ANQGSEA. The CDR3 region is CSADSTGNYGYTF. CDR3 coding DNA: TGCAGCGCTGACTCGACAGGGAACTATGGCTACACCTTC.

At least ten counts were recorded for this clonotype. The genes are TRBV6-5 and TRBJ2-5; no reliable D call. There are 16 residues in the CDR3. With 4 bases removed from V and 1 base from J, the gap between germline ends came to 16 bases. Germline V gives CDR1 MNHEY, CDR2 SVGAGI. CDR3 amino acids: CASSFHPHGFQETQYF. The CDR3 coding sequence is TGTGCCAGCAGTTTCCACCCCCACGGATTCCAAGAGACCCAGTACTTC.

In this sample, this clonotype turned up a few times. The chain uses TRBV12-3 or TRBV12-4 and TRBJ2-3; D might be TRBD2 (6 bases). V was clipped by 6 bases and J by 2 bases, with 21 bases between them. CDR3 length: 17 residues. CDR3 coding DNA: TGTGCCAGCAGCCGGGGGTCGGCAGGGAGGTACACAGATACGCAGTATTTT. Translation: CASSRGSAGRYTDTQYF.